These 11 T cell receptor beta chains came from one sample sequenced in a study of response to subunit inactivated influenza vaccine. TCRdb recomputed calls from the RT-PCR reads with MiXCR, one row per CDR3 protein. In the table there are some 500,000 distinct CDR3 sequences, over 25% of which are singletons. Sequencing used CD4+ T cells sorted from PBMCs, obtained around 5 days after vaccination. The source of these receptors is a man over 45 who received an inactivated influenza vaccine.

The gene calls are TRBV12-3 or TRBV12-4 and TRBJ2-1, with D perhaps given as TRBD1 or TRBD2 (6 bases each). V was clipped by 5 bases and J by 5 bases, with 25 bases between them. The CDR3 contains 18 residues. CDR3 sequence reads: CASSGGWQGFWVDNEQFF. CDR3 nucleotides: TGTGCCAGCAGTGGGGGGTGGCAGGGGTTTTGGGTAGACAATGAGCAGTTCTTC.

This clonotype has only a few counts. The rearrangement links TRBV5-1 to TRBJ2-2; 12 bases map to TRBD2. Germline V gives CDR1 SGHRS, CDR2 YFSETQ. This CDR3 is built from 15 residues. After removal of 7 bases from V and 5 bases from J, the junction contained 6 bases not matched to a gene. CDR3 protein: CASGRTSGVTGELFF. CDR3 in DNA: TGCGCCAGCGGACGGACTAGCGGGGTGACCGGGGAGCTGTTTTTT.

This clonotype has a handful of counts. This chain connects TRBV7-9 to TRBJ2-1; the D is unclear. This CDR3 comprises 11 residues. From germline, CDR1 is SEHNR and CDR2 FQNEAQ (reference sequence). Trimming shortened V by 4 bases and J by 8 bases, and 6 bases separated the two germline ends. The CDR3 DNA is TGTGCCAGCAGCTACGTGGATGAGCAGTTCTTC. Encoded protein: CASSYVDEQFF.

There are a few counts of this clonotype. V gene TRBV5-5 combines with J gene TRBJ1-6; tentatively, D is TRBD1 (5 bases). From germline, CDR1 is SGHKS and CDR2 YYEKEE (reference sequence). CDR3 length: 16 amino acids. V was clipped by 7 bases and J by 7 bases, with 21 bases between them. The CDR3 DNA follows: TGTGCCAGCGCTCCCCTCCGTGGGGGGAGCAATTCACCCCTCCACTTT. Its protein is CASAPLRGGSNSPLHF.

CDR3 sequence: CASSLGGIIADEQFF. The CDR3 DNA reads as TGTGCCAGCAGTCTGGGGGGGATTATAGCCGATGAGCAGTTCTTC. The chain couples TRBV28 to TRBJ2-1, with 7 nucleotides matching TRBD2. V shed 5 bases, J shed 8 bases, and the junction held 12 bases outside the gene matches. The CDR3 is 15 residues long. Germline CDR1 is MDHEN and CDR2 is SYDVKM.

This clonotype was seen a handful of times. The chain carries TRBV20-1 and TRBJ2-5; D gene uncertain. CDR1 is DFQATT and CDR2 is SNEGSKA in the germline V gene (reference sequence). This CDR3 spans 12 amino acids. In nucleotides, the CDR3 is TGCAGCCTTTGGGGAAACCAAGAGACCCAGTACTTC. This translates into CSLWGNQETQYF.

This clonotype was seen only a few times. The chain combines TRBV7-9 with TRBJ2-1, with D possibly matching TRBD2 (6 bases). The CDR3 is 15 residues long. V dropped 3 bases and J dropped 5 bases, with 14 bases sitting between them. Germline V lookup: CDR1 SEHNR, CDR2 FQNEAQ (reference sequence). Written as DNA, the CDR3 is TGTGCCAGCAGCTTTGGACTAACCGGAAACAATGAGCAGTTCTTC. This codes for CASSFGLTGNNEQFF.

The chain combines TRBV7-2 with TRBJ2-6; TRBD2 is a possible D gene (7 bases). Trimming pared 3 bases from V and 9 bases from J, leaving 18 bases between. CDR1 and CDR2 from the germline V gene are SGHTA and FQGNSA. CDR3 length: 16 residues. The DNA for the CDR3 is TGTGCCAGCAGCTTGGGGGGGCAAGGGATAGGCAACGTCCTGACTTTC. Encoded protein: CASSLGGQGIGNVLTF.

The chain carries TRBV7-3 and TRBJ2-1, with D possibly being TRBD1 (5 bases). This CDR3 is built from 16 residues. The germline V and J ends were trimmed by 4 bases and 1 base, with 14 bases remaining between them. Germline V gene data show CDR1 as SGHTA and CDR2 as FQGTGA. CDR3 bases: TGTGCCAGCAGCTCCAACCGTGGGGCGTCCTACAATGAGCAGTTCTTC. This translates into CASSSNRGASYNEQFF.

This clonotype turned up a few times. The rearrangement uses TRBV3-1 and TRBJ2-7; TRBD1 aligns across 8 bases. The CDR3 runs 13 residues. From germline, CDR1 is LGHDT and CDR2 YNNKEL (reference sequence). V shed 3 bases, J shed 5 bases, and the junction held 3 bases outside the gene matches. As DNA, the CDR3 is TGTGCCAGCAGCCACGGACAGGGCCACGAGCAGTACTTC. Its translation: CASSHGQGHEQYF.

The rearrangement uses TRBV19 and TRBJ2-1, with TRBD2 as a possible D gene (6 bases). Trimming took off 3 bases at V and 0 bases at J, with 18 bases between the two ends. In germline, CDR1 is LNHDA, CDR2 SQIVND (reference sequence). The CDR3 loop spans 18 amino acids. In DNA, the CDR3 is TGTGCCAGTAGTATCGAAGGTAGCGGTCATGTCTCCTACAATGAGCAGTTCTTC. As protein: CASSIEGSGHVSYNEQFF.